The next 19 T cell receptor beta chains were all read from a single sample in a study of cytomegalovirus exposure and HLA in healthy donors. Sequencing was performed with immunoSEQ multiplex PCR; in TCRdb, only in-frame clones are kept and a portion is missing. The data contain about 170,000 clones, roughly nine tenths of them singletons. The sample comprised PBMCs. These receptors came from a young woman in good health and CMV-seronegative.

V and J are TRBV6-5 and TRBJ2-7; the D is unclear. The germline V gene encodes CDR1 MNHEY and CDR2 SVGAGI. V gave up 0 bases and J gave up 3 bases, with 15 bases separating them. The CDR3 has 16 residues. CDR3 residues: CASSYSAERPNYEQYF. The CDR3 DNA reads as TGTGCCAGCAGTTACTCTGCCGAACGACCCAACTACGAGCAGTACTTC.

J is TRBJ2-7 and V is TRBV29-1; 9 bases fit TRBD1. V lost 6 bases, J lost 2 bases, and 2 bases stayed unmatched. Germline CDR1 and CDR2: SQVTM and ANQGSEA. CDR3 length: 12 amino acids. CDR3 amino acids: CSVGQGTYEQYF. DNA of the CDR3: TGCAGCGTGGGACAGGGAACCTACGAGCAGTACTTC.

The genes are TRBV7-2 and TRBJ2-7, with D perhaps matching TRBD2 (6 bases). The CDR3 is 13 residues long. Trimming cost V 2 bases and J 2 bases, with 7 bases left between them. From germline, CDR1 is SGHTA and CDR2 FQGNSA. CDR3 DNA: TGTGCCAGCAGCTTATCGGGGGCCTACGAGCAGTACTTC. This encodes CASSLSGAYEQYF.

This rearrangement joins TRBV12-5 to TRBJ2-5, with no clear D. CDR1 LGHNT and CDR2 FRNRAP come from the germline V gene. Trimming removed 1 base from V and 4 bases from J, with 7 bases in between. This CDR3 is built from 13 residues. The CDR3 DNA sequence: TGTGCTAGTGGTTTGGAAAGTCGAGAGACCCAGTACTTC. Its protein is CASGLESRETQYF.

This rearrangement joins TRBV5-4 to TRBJ2-6; D is uncertain. Germline V lookup: CDR1 SGHNT, CDR2 YYREEE (reference sequence). Trimming removed 4 bases from V and 0 bases from J, with 8 bases in between. This CDR3 is 15 amino acids long. In DNA, the CDR3 is TGTGCCAGCAGCCTGAGAAGCTCTGGGGCCAACGTCCTGACTTTC. Its protein product is CASSLRSSGANVLTF.

The chain links TRBV7-6 to TRBJ2-1; no firm D call. With 5 bases removed from V and 7 bases from J, the gap between germline ends came to 12 bases. The CDR3 length is 13 residues. CDR1 is SGHVS and CDR2 is FNYEAQ in the germline V gene. The DNA for the CDR3 is TGTGCCAGCAGCCCGCGTGGTTTAAATGAGCAGTTCTTC. This gives the protein CASSPRGLNEQFF.

In its sample, this clone was seen a few times. The chain combines TRBV13 with TRBJ2-7; 10 bases match TRBD1. The CDR3 sequence is 14 residues long. The germline gives CDR1 PRHDT, CDR2 FYEKMQ (reference sequence). With V trimmed by 5 bases and J by 4 bases, 5 bases remained unmatched. CDR3 nucleotides: TGTGCCAGCAGCGCGGGACAGGGGCCTTACGAGCAGTACTTC. Translating it yields CASSAGQGPYEQYF. Using reference TRBV13 and TRBJ2-7 for the parts outside the CDR3, the full variable domain is AAGVIQSPRHLIKEKRETATLKCYPIPRHDTVYWYQQGPGQDPQFLISFYEKMQSDKGSIPDRFSAQQFSDYHSELNMSSLELGDSALYFCASSAGQGPYEQYFGPGTRLTVT.

This clone was seen a handful of times. For the CDR3, the DNA is TGTGCCAGCAGCTTTACTTACAATGAGCAGTTCTTC. Translating it yields CASSFTYNEQFF. This chain links TRBV7-9 with TRBJ2-1; D call uncertain. The germline gives CDR1 SEHNR, CDR2 FQNEAQ (reference sequence). The CDR3 totals 12 residues. The V and J ends lost 3 bases and 4 bases respectively, with 4 bases between them.

The chain uses TRBV29-1 and TRBJ2-1; a weak D match, TRBD2 (6 bases). The germline V gene has CDR1 SQVTM and CDR2 ANQGSEA. The CDR3 has 12 residues. Trimming pared 4 bases from V and 3 bases from J, leaving 7 bases between. CDR3 amino acids: CSVGLGYNEQFF. CDR3 coding DNA: TGCAGCGTTGGACTAGGCTACAATGAGCAGTTCTTC.

V and J are TRBV11-1 and TRBJ1-3; D is uncertain. The CDR3 has 13 residues. Germline V gives CDR1 SGHAT, CDR2 FQDESV (reference sequence). V was clipped by 1 base and J by 2 bases, with 3 bases between them. CDR3 DNA sequence: TGTGCCAGCAGCTTAGAAACTGGAAACACCATATATTTT. This encodes CASSLETGNTIYF. Drawing the rest from reference TRBV11-1 and TRBJ1-3, the complete variable domain is EAEVAQSPRYKITEKSQAVAFWCDPISGHATLYWYRQILGQGPELLVQFQDESVVDDSQLPKDRFSAERLKGVDSTLKIQPAELGDSAMYLCASSLETGNTIYFGEGSWLTVV.

The sample holds one count of this clone. V is TRBV27 and J is TRBJ1-1; 11 nucleotides align to TRBD1. The V segment lost 6 bases and the J segment 8 bases; nucleotides outside the gene matches: 14. Germline V gene sequence: CDR1 MNHEY, CDR2 SMNVEV (reference sequence). The CDR3 is 16 residues long. CDR3 nucleotide sequence: TGTGCCAGCAGCCTCGGACAGGGGGCGTCCCGGCGGGAAGCTTTCTTT. This translates into CASSLGQGASRREAFF.

This chain uses TRBV27 with TRBJ2-1, with 9 bases fitting TRBD2. Germline CDR1 MNHEY, CDR2 SMNVEV (reference sequence). The CDR3 has 15 amino acids. Germline trimming cut 6 bases from V and 7 bases from J; bases unmatched to any gene: 10. The CDR3 loop is CASRPPGLAMNEQFF. The DNA for the CDR3 is TGTGCCAGCAGGCCACCGGGACTAGCCATGAATGAGCAGTTCTTC.

The gene calls are TRBV9 and TRBJ2-2; D is unclear. The CDR3 is 15 amino acids. CDR1 is SGDLS and CDR2 is YYNGEE in the germline V gene. V gave up 4 bases and J gave up 3 bases, with 13 bases separating them. This chain's CDR3 is CASSQTKGYTGELFF. The CDR3, as DNA: TGTGCCAGCAGCCAAACCAAGGGTTACACCGGGGAGCTGTTTTTT.

The V call is TRBV28, the J call TRBJ2-7; D gene unclear. Germline assignment: CDR1 MDHEN and CDR2 SYDVKM. The V and J ends lost 1 base and 6 bases respectively, with 7 bases between them. CDR3 size: 12 residues. The CDR3 DNA reads TGTGCCAGCAGTTTATTAGGGCTCGAGCAGTACTTC. This sequence encodes CASSLLGLEQYF.

J is TRBJ1-5 and V is TRBV30; 8 positions match TRBD1. Germline trimming cut 0 bases from V and 5 bases from J; bases unmatched to any gene: 9. Looked up from germline, CDR1 is GTSNPN and CDR2 is SVGIG (reference sequence). The length of the CDR3 is 16 residues. CDR3: CAWSVQGARIYQPQHF. CDR3 sequence (DNA): TGTGCCTGGAGTGTCCAGGGGGCTAGAATCTATCAGCCCCAGCATTTT.

In DNA form, the CDR3 reads TGCGCCAGCAGCCATCTCAGCTTTAGCTACAATGAGCAGTTCTTC. Protein: CASSHLSFSYNEQFF. The V and J genes are TRBV4-3 and TRBJ2-1; no clear D gene. The V gene lost 3 bases and the J gene lost 3 bases, with 12 bases spanning the gap. Germline V CDR1 and CDR2: LGHNA, YSLEER. This CDR3 has 15 amino acids.

The chain employs TRBV4-3 and TRBJ2-2; TRBD2 agrees at 11 bases. Germline V gene data show CDR1 as LGHNA and CDR2 as YSLEER. CDR3 length equals 18 residues. V lost 0 bases to trimming and J lost 2 bases; unmatched junction nucleotides: 5. Here the CDR3 DNA reads TGCGCCAGCAGCCAAGAAGTGGGACTAGCGGTTAACACCGGGGAGCTGTTTTTT. Translation gives CASSQEVGLAVNTGELFF.

This sequence joins TRBV5-4 and TRBJ2-2, with D perhaps TRBD1 (5 bases). The CDR3 consists of 14 residues. CDR1 is SGHNT and CDR2 is YYREEE in the germline V gene (reference sequence). Trimming stripped 0 bases from V and 7 bases from J, with 10 bases between. CDR3: CASSLEKGIGELFF. The CDR3 nucleotides read TGTGCCAGCAGCTTGGAGAAGGGGATCGGGGAGCTGTTTTTT.

V usage is TRBV18 and J usage is TRBJ2-2; D might be TRBD1 (6 bases). Germline CDR1 and CDR2: KGHSH and LQKENI. This CDR3 is 16 amino acids long. Deletions cut 6 bases from V and 4 bases from J, with 18 bases between. The CDR3 region has the DNA TGTGCCAGCTCTCGCGACCCAGGGGTTGGCACCGGGGAGCTGTTTTTT. Its translation: CASSRDPGVGTGELFF.